This T cell receptor beta chain was identified in a study of cytomegalovirus exposure and HLA in healthy donors. Overall study findings and caveats: Across donors, sequencing depth was assumed by presence/absence analyses to be roughly uniform.

As concerns this clone: The antigen remains unidentified.

The V end lost 6 bases, the J end lost 0 bases, and 12 bases lay between the germline ends. This CDR3 comprises 16 residues. Germline CDR1 is MNHNY and CDR2 is SVGAGI (reference sequence). 60 Vbeta and 13 Jbeta primers were used in PCR. Sequenced by immunoSEQ multiplex PCR; TCRdb stores in-frame clones only, minus some. Among about 100,000 clones listed, about 79% were seen once. These donors, healthy bone marrow donors, were studied. This TCR was sampled from a woman aged 18-35 years in good health and CMV-seronegative. The genes are TRBV6-6 and TRBJ1-6; unclear D gene. The specimen sequenced was PBMCs. The CDR3 region is CASSPNRRSYNSPLHF. For the CDR3, the DNA is TGTGCCAGCAGCCCGAACAGACGCTCCTATAATTCACCCCTCCACTTT.